The rows below give T cell receptor beta chains drawn from one sample of a study of CD8 T cells in Susac syndrome. One entry per CDR3 protein results from TCRdb running MiXCR on the immunoSEQ multiplex PCR reads. The table lists 120,000 to 150,000 distinct CDR3 sequences, 85% to 95% of them singletons. Sequenced sample: CD4+ T cells from PBMCs. The origin of the receptors is a human donor with multiple sclerosis. Both conserved end residues are part of each CDR3. A D gene is named only where the DNA matches it firmly. Where a row states a size, it is once, few, many or the class of an expanded clone; other rows omit it.

cdr3_aa: CASSQGGSQYF; cdr3_nt: TGTGCCAGCAGCCAAGGAGGGAGCCAGTACTTC; clone_size: once; j_call: TRBJ2-7; d_call: NA; v_call: TRBV3-1
cdr3_aa: CASSTRQGAREQYF; cdr3_nt: TGTGCCAGCAGTACACGACAGGGGGCGCGGGAGCAGTACTTC; clone_size: NA; j_call: TRBJ2-7; d_call: TRBD1; v_call: TRBV12-3/TRBV12-4
cdr3_aa: CASSSPPGLAGAGNEQFF; cdr3_nt: TGTGCCAGCAGCTCCCCACCCGGACTAGCGGGAGCGGGTAATGAGCAGTTCTTC; clone_size: NA; j_call: TRBJ2-1; d_call: TRBD2; v_call: TRBV7-9
cdr3_aa: CASSNSVRTYEQYF; cdr3_nt: TGTGCCAGTAGTAATTCCGTCCGCACCTACGAGCAGTACTTC; clone_size: NA; j_call: TRBJ2-7; d_call: NA; v_call: TRBV19
cdr3_aa: CASGEGVAGSETQYF; cdr3_nt: TGTGCCAGCGGGGAGGGAGTCGCTGGGTCAGAGACCCAGTACTTC; clone_size: NA; j_call: TRBJ2-5; d_call: TRBD2; v_call: TRBV7-9
cdr3_aa: CASKGAGVGGEYF; cdr3_nt: TGTGCCAGCAAGGGAGCGGGAGTCGGGGGGGAGTACTTC; clone_size: NA; j_call: TRBJ2-7; d_call: TRBD2; v_call: TRBV2
cdr3_aa: CARRRGGFGTDTQYF; cdr3_nt: TGTGCCCGCAGACGGGGGGGCTTTGGCACAGATACGCAGTATTTT; clone_size: NA; j_call: TRBJ2-3; d_call: TRBD2; v_call: TRBV19
cdr3_aa: CASSGTATSTDTQYF; cdr3_nt: TGCGCCAGCAGCGGGACAGCTACTAGCACAGATACGCAGTATTTT; clone_size: NA; j_call: TRBJ2-3; d_call: TRBD1; v_call: TRBV5-1
cdr3_aa: CASSLDRRTGNTIYF; cdr3_nt: TGTGCCAGCAGCTTAGACAGGCGGACCGGAAACACCATATATTTT; clone_size: NA; j_call: TRBJ1-3; d_call: NA; v_call: TRBV13
cdr3_aa: CAWTTGRGSEAFF; cdr3_nt: TGTGCCTGGACGACAGGGAGAGGTTCTGAAGCTTTCTTT; clone_size: once; j_call: TRBJ1-1; d_call: TRBD1; v_call: TRBV30
cdr3_aa: CASSLVDRGLYNEQFF; cdr3_nt: TGTGCCAGCAGCTTAGTGGACAGGGGTCTCTACAATGAGCAGTTCTTC; clone_size: NA; j_call: TRBJ2-1; d_call: TRBD1; v_call: TRBV11-2
cdr3_aa: CASSERGITGTQYF; cdr3_nt: TGTGCCAGCAGTGAAAGGGGAATCACGGGGACCCAGTACTTC; clone_size: NA; j_call: TRBJ2-5; d_call: NA; v_call: TRBV25-1
cdr3_aa: CSLRGASGSSEQFF; cdr3_nt: TGCAGCCTCCGGGGCGCTAGCGGGAGTAGTGAGCAGTTCTTC; clone_size: NA; j_call: TRBJ2-1; d_call: TRBD2; v_call: TRBV29-1